This T cell receptor (beta chain) was recorded in a study of CD8+CD57+ T cells in acquired aplastic anemia (dated by TCRdb to 2016 to 2019). The study in broad terms: DNA extracted from sorted CD4+ and CD8+ cells had a mean of roughly 3.4 ug, with a range of about 0.19 to 27.4 ug. CD8+CD57+ expansion was defined as frequency above the mean frequency observed in healthy subjects.

The germline V gene (reference sequence) supplies CDR1 DFQATT and CDR2 SNEGSKA. The CDR3 runs 13 amino acids, cysteine and phenylalanine included. The CDR3 DNA has 39 bases and is translated from base 1. The research as a whole found: Nearly 30 CD8+ CDR3 sequences were found in both patients and controls but appeared to be highly expressed in patients and within the immunodominant clones of the patients. Between patients and healthy controls, no significant difference in CD8+ Simpson's diversity was found (P=0.060).

Expansion of CD8+CD57+ cells had been shown by flow cytometry in the patients chosen for sequencing. All patients had severe acquired aplastic anemia diagnosed by International Study of Aplastic Anemia and Agranulocytosis and Camitta criteria. Patients had received no therapy at the time of blood sampling. In the study, sorted CD4+ and CD8+ blood T cells from patients with severe aplastic anemia and from healthy subjects underwent deep sequencing of TCR repertoires. Patients were enrolled in the USA under clinicaltrials.gov protocols 00001620, 01623167, 00001397, 00071045, 00081523 and 00961064. Ficoll-Paque density gradient centrifugation was used to isolate peripheral blood mononuclear cells. Before DNA extraction, CD4+ and CD8+ T cells were sorted by FACS or by magnetic beads. This clonotype was counted a single time. Which antigen it targets is not known. This sequence may be a read error, since a much larger clone differs from it by one base.

Genomic DNA was used as template for profiling of TCR beta VDJ combinations and CDR3 sequences. TCR repertoire sequencing was run on an Illumina HiSeq 2000. From the authors' description of their analysis: Repertoires were assessed using TRBV/TRBJ rearrangement plots, CDR3 size and DJ length profiles, and Simpson's diversity index. Whichever DNA sequence was most abundant in the deep sequencing data was defined as the immunodominant clone. CDR3 amino acid sequences were checked for sharing across subjects and were also compared against the VDJdb database and published repertoires. TCRdb reprocessing: public reads trimmed at Q25 with fastp, clones called with MiXCR, in-frame beta chains kept. Rows merge per CDR3 protein into single entries with the most common DNA and genes. The V and J calls and clone size are TCRdb's, not the authors'. This sample holds roughly 290,000 distinct CDR3 sequences; under 65% were observed only once. The top ten constitute around 1.3% of the sample.

This sequence uses TRBV20-1 and TRBJ2-2, and TRBD1 may be the D gene, going by 6 matching bases. The clonotype comes from a human donor with aplastic anemia. Material: sorted CD4+, CD8+, or CD8+CD57+ T cells (not recorded which) from PBMCs. The nucleotide sequence is TGCAGTGCTAGGTTAGGGGACACCGGGGAGCCGTTTTTT. It is translated as CSARLGDTGEPFF.